Below, one T cell receptor (beta chain) is given with its context. As yet, its antigen is unknown. This table comes from immunoSEQ multiplex PCR, and its TCRdb copy is limited to in-frame clones, with some not included. The sample includes about 120,000 clones, about 77% of them seen just once. This sample was included in a study of radiotherapy plus CTLA-4 blockade in lung cancer. Study at large: For 15% to 20% of patients, objective responses occurred, and about 30% had disease control. Broader study findings: An expansion of tumor-derived TCR clones occurred in blood after radiotherapy plus ipilimumab.

Focal radiation plus CTLA-4 blockade with ipilimumab was administered to patients who had chemo-refractory metastatic non-small-cell lung cancer. V was trimmed by 3 bases and J by 4 bases, leaving 19 bases between them. CDR3 length: 16 residues. Germline V gene data show CDR1 as GTSNPN and CDR2 as SVGIG (reference sequence). This receptor was obtained from a human donor with non-small cell lung cancer who had a partial response to radiotherapy plus ipilimumab. Sequenced material: peripheral blood, taken from a patient treated with radiotherapy plus ipilimumab. The chain joins TRBV30 to TRBJ2-1, with a possible D match to TRBD2 (6 bases). This CDR3 is CAWRPLRRAAYNEQFF. The CDR3 DNA reads TGTGCCTGGAGACCATTAAGGAGGGCCGCGTACAATGAGCAGTTCTTC.